One and the same sample provided the 13 T cell receptor beta chains below, sequenced in a study of OX40 agonist ivuxolimab in advanced cancers. Libraries were prepared by immunoSEQ multiplex PCR; TCRdb keeps only in-frame clonotypes and omits some of them. The profile shows 50,000 to 65,000 clones, roughly four fifths of them singletons. This material consisted of CD4+ or CD8+ T cells sorted from blood, taken in a trial of the OX40 agonist ivuxolimab. Source of these receptors: an adult with an advanced solid tumor such as melanoma, head and neck, liver or kidney cancer.

The chain uses TRBV4-1 and TRBJ2-7; tentatively, D is TRBD2 (6 bases). Trimming removed 0 bases at V and 2 bases at J, with 14 bases between. This CDR3 has 16 residues. CDR1 MGHRA and CDR2 YSYEKL come from the germline V gene. The CDR3, as DNA: TGCGCCAGCAGCCAAGATGAAATGGGCGGGACCTACGAGCAGTACTTC. Amino acids: CASSQDEMGGTYEQYF.

Notes on this clone: Distinct nucleotide sequences in the sample also encode this CDR3. The CDR3 loop reads CASSWAGGGTGELFF. Written as DNA, the CDR3 is TGTGCCAGCAGCTGGGCGGGGGGGGGAACCGGGGAGCTGTTTTTT. The chain recombines TRBV5-4 with TRBJ2-2, with 9 nucleotides matching TRBD2. With V trimmed by 3 bases and J by 5 bases, 5 bases remained unmatched. The CDR3 has 15 residues. The V gene's germline CDR1 is SGHNT and CDR2 YYREEE (reference sequence).

The chain is built from TRBV19 and TRBJ2-2; D perhaps matches TRBD1 (7 bases). Germline lookup yields CDR1 LNHDA and CDR2 SQIVND (reference sequence). The CDR3 has 15 amino acids. Trimming removed 2 bases at V and 5 bases at J, with 12 bases between. The CDR3 sequence is CASSIQGGRTGELFF. The CDR3 DNA follows: TGTGCCAGTAGTATACAGGGGGGTAGGACCGGGGAGCTGTTTTTT.

The chain carries TRBV9 and TRBJ1-1; D is unresolved. The germline V gene encodes CDR1 SGDLS and CDR2 YYNGEE. Trimming took 6 bases from V and 1 from J, leaving 7 bases between them. CDR3 length: 12 amino acids. The CDR3 protein is CASNQPNTEAFF. DNA of the CDR3: TGTGCCAGCAACCAGCCGAACACTGAAGCTTTCTTT.

This sequence joins TRBV19 and TRBJ2-7, with TRBD1 identical over 8 bases. V shed 5 bases and J 2 bases; nucleotides not matched to a gene: 5. This CDR3 contains 14 residues. Germline V gene data show CDR1 as LNHDA and CDR2 as SQIVND (reference sequence). CDR3 in DNA: TGTGCCAGTAGTCTGACAGGGGCCACCTACGAGCAGTACTTC. This encodes CASSLTGATYEQYF.

V usage is TRBV7-2 and J usage is TRBJ2-4, with a tentative D call TRBD2 (5 bases). The CDR3 contains 15 residues. Germline V gives CDR1 SGHTA, CDR2 FQGNSA. The V gene lost 1 base and the J gene lost 1 base, with 8 bases spanning the gap. The CDR3 DNA follows: TGTGCCAGCAGCTTAGGCTGGAGGGCCAAAAACATTCAGTACTTC. It is translated as CASSLGWRAKNIQYF.

Only a few counts were recorded for this clone. The chain carries TRBV14 and TRBJ2-5, with 8 positions matching TRBD2. The CDR3 sequence is 13 residues long. The germline CDR1 and CDR2 sequences are SGHDN and FVKESK. V lost 4 bases and J lost 7; bases outside the gene matches: 5. In DNA, the CDR3 is TGTGCCAGCAGCCTTCGGGAGGGGACGACCCAGTACTTC. It yields the protein CASSLREGTTQYF.

This chain links TRBV5-8 with TRBJ2-2, with 7 bases that match TRBD2. The germline V gene has CDR1 SGHTS and CDR2 YDEGEE. J lost 6 bases, V lost 0 bases, and 11 bases had no gene match. CDR3 length: 17 amino acids. DNA of the CDR3: TGTGCCAGCAGCTTGGGGAGGCTAGCGGCCCCCGCCGGGGAGCTGTTTTTT. Its translation is CASSLGRLAAPAGELFF.

The chain links TRBV14 to TRBJ1-1; no clear D. The germline CDR1 and CDR2 sequences are SGHDN and FVKESK. The CDR3 has 13 residues. The V end was cut by 6 bases, the J end by 0 bases, with 8 bases between. The CDR3 loop is CASRAQMNTEAFF. CDR3 sequence (DNA): TGTGCCAGCAGAGCTCAGATGAACACTGAAGCTTTCTTT.

The CDR3 nucleotides read TGTGCCTGGAGACGGACAGAACGTGATGGCTACACCTTC. Its translation is CAWRRTERDGYTF. V is TRBV30 and J is TRBJ1-2; D may be TRBD1 (6 bases). V lost 3 bases, J lost 6 bases, and 14 bases lay in between. The CDR3 is 13 amino acids. Germline-derived CDR1 and CDR2 are GTSNPN and SVGIG (reference sequence).

V and J are TRBV10-3 and TRBJ1-2; TRBD1 might be the D (5 bases). The germline V gene encodes CDR1 ENHRY and CDR2 SYGVKD. Between the trimmed V and J ends, which lost 1 base and 6 bases, there was a span of 15 bases. The CDR3 has 15 amino acids. CDR3 in amino acids: CAISELAAVGDGYTF. CDR3 DNA sequence: TGTGCCATCAGTGAGTTGGCAGCAGTAGGGGATGGCTACACCTTC.

The gene calls are TRBV2 and TRBJ1-5, with 10 bases that match TRBD1. The ends lost 6 bases at V and 11 bases at J; junction bases unmatched: 7. The CDR3 totals 13 residues. CDR1 SNHLY and CDR2 FYNNEI come from the germline V gene. Here the CDR3 reads CASRQDRGKTQHF. CDR3 sequence (DNA): TGTGCCAGCAGGCAGGACAGGGGGAAGACCCAGCATTTT.

V usage is TRBV7-8 and J usage is TRBJ1-2, with D maybe TRBD1 (5 bases). The V end lost 3 bases, the J end lost 7 bases, and 12 bases lay between the germline ends. The CDR3 is made up of 13 amino acids. The germline V gene encodes CDR1 SGHVS and CDR2 FQNEAQ. CDR3 in DNA: TGTGCCAGCAGCTTCGGCAGGGCGGCTGGCTACACCTTC. It translates to CASSFGRAAGYTF. Full variable domain (rest looked up from reference TRBV7-8 and TRBJ1-2): GAGVSQSPRYKVAKRGQDVALRCDPISGHVSLFWYQQALGQGPEFLTYFQNEAQLDKSGLPSDRFFAERPEGSVSTLKIQRTQQEDSAVYLCASSFGRAAGYTFGSGTRLTVV.